This T cell receptor beta chain originates from a study of blood T cell repertoires in COVID-19. Study overall: Material from acute and convalescent COVID-19 was sourced from the United States, Italy and Spain.

Profiling relied on immunoSEQ multiplex PCR, and the TCRdb table lists in-frame clones only, not all of them. Of a few hundred thousand clones listed, about four fifths are singletons. Trimming took 3 bases from V and 1 from J, leaving 6 bases between them. The germline CDR1 and CDR2 sequences are KGHSH and LQKENI. The CDR3 is made up of 14 amino acids. On this clone itself: This sample includes further DNA sequences coding for the same CDR3.

The clonotype was recovered from a woman aged 45-60 years with acute or convalescent COVID-19. The chain links TRBV18 to TRBJ2-2, with D perhaps TRBD1 (5 bases). Sequences were obtained from peripheral blood. Here the CDR3 reads CASSPGQNTGELFF. The CDR3 DNA is TGTGCCAGCTCACCCGGACAGAACACCGGGGAGCTGTTTTTT. The entire variable domain, with the rest obtained from reference TRBV18 and TRBJ2-2, is as follows: NAGVMQNPRHLVRRRGQEARLRCSPMKGHSHVYWYRQLPEEGLKFMVYLQKENIIDESGMPKERFSAEFPKEGPSILRIQQVVRGDSAAYFCASSPGQNTGELFFGEGSRLTVL.